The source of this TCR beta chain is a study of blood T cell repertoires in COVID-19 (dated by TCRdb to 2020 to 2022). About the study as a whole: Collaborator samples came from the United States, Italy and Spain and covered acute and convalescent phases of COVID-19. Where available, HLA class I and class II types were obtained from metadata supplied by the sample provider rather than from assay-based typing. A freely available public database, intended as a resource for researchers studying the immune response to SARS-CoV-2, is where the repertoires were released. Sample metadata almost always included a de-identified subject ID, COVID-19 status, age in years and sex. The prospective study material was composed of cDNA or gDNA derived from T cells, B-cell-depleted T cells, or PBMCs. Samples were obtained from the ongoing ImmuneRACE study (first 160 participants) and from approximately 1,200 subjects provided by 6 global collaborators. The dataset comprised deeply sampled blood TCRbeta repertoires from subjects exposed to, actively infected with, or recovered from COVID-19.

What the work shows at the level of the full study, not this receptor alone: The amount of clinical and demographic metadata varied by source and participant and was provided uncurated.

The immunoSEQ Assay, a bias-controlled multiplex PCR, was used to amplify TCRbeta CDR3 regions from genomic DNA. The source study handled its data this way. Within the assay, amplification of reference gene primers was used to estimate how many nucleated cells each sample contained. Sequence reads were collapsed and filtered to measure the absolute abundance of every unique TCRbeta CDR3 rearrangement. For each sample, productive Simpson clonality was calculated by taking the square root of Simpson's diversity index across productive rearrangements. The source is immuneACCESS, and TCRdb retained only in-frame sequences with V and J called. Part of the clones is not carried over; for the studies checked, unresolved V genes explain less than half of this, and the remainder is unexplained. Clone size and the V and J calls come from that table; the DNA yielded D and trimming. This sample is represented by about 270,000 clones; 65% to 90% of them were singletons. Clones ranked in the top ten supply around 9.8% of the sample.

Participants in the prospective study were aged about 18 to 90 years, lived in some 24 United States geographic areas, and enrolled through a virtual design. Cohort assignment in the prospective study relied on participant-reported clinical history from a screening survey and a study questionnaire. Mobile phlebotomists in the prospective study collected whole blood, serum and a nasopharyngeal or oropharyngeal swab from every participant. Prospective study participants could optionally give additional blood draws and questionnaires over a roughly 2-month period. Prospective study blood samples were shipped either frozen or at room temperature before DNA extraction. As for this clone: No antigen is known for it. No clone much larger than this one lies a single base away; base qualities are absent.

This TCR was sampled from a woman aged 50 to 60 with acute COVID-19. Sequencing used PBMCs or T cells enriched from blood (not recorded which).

The CDR3: CASSLAGGQNNEQFF. In nucleotides, the sequence is TGTGCCAGCAGCTTGGCGGGGGGCCAAAACAATGAGCAGTTCTTC. The chain links TRBV5-4 with TRBJ2-1; the D region possibly corresponds to TRBD2 (7 bases align). Trimming costs V 0 bases and J 5 bases, and their ends lie 12 bases apart. The CDR3 measures 15 amino acids from cysteine to phenylalanine. Of all the DNA, just the CDR3 is kept, 45 bases in frame from base 1. CDR1 and CDR2, per the germline V gene (reference sequence), are SGHNT and YYREEE.